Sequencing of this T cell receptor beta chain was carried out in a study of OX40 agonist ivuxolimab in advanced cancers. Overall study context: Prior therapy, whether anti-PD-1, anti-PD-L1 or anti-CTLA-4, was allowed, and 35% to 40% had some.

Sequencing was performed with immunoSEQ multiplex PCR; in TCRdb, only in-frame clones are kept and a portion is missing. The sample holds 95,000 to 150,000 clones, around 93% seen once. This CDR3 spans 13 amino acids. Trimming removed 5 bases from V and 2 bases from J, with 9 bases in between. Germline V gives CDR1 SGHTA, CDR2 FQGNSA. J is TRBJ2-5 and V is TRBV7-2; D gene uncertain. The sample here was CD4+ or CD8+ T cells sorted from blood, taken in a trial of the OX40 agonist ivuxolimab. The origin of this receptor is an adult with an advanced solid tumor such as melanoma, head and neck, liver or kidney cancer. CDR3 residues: CASSQNVQETQYF. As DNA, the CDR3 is TGTGCCAGCAGCCAGAACGTACAAGAGACCCAGTACTTC.